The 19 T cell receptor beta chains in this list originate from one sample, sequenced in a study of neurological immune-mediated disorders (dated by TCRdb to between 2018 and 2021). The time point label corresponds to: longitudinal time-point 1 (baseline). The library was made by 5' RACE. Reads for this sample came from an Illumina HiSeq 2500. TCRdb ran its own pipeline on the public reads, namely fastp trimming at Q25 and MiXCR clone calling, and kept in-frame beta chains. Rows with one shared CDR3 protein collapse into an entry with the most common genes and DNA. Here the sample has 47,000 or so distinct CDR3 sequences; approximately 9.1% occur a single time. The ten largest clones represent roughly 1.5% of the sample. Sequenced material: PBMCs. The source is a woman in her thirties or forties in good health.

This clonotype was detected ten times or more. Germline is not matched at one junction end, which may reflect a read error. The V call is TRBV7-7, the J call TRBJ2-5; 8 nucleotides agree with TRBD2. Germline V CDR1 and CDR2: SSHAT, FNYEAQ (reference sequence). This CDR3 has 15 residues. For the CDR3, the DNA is TGTGCTAGCAGCTTCGGCGGGGGGTACCAAGAGACCCAGTACTTC. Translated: CASSFGGGYQETQYF. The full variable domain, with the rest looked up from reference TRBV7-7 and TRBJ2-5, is GAGVSQSPRYKVTKRGQDVTLRCDPISSHATLYWYQQALGQGPEFLTYFNYEAQPDKSGLPSDRFSAERPEGSISTLTIQRTEQRDSAMYRCASSFGGGYQETQYFGPGTRLLVL.

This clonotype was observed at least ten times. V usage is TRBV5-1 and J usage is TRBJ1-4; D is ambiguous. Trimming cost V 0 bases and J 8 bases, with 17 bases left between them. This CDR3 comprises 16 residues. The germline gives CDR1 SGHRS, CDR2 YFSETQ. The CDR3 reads CASSLEGGSEGEKLFF. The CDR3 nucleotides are TGCGCCAGCAGCTTGGAGGGCGGATCAGAAGGGGAAAAACTGTTTTTT.

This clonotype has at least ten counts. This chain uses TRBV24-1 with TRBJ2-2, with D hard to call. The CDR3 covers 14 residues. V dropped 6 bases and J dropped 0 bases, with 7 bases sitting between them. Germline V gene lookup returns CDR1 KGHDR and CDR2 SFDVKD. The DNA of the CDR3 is TGTGCCACCAGTCCTCGGGCGAACACCGGGGAGCTGTTTTTT. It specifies CATSPRANTGELFF.

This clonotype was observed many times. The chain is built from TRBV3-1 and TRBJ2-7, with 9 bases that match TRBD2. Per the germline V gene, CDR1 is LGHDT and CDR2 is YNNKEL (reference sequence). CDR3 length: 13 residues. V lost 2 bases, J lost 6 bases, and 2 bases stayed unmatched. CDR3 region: CASSQLAGTEQYF. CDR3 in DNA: TGTGCCAGCAGCCAACTAGCGGGGACCGAGCAGTACTTC.

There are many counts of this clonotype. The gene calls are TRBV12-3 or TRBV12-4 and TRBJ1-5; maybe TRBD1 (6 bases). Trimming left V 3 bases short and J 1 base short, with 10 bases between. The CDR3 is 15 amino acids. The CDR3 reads CASSFEGTSNQPQHF. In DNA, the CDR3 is TGTGCCAGCAGTTTTGAGGGGACAAGCAATCAGCCCCAGCATTTT.

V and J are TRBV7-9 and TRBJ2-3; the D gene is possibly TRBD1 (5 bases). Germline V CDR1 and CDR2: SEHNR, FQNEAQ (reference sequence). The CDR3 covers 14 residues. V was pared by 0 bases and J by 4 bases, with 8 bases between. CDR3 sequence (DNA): TGTGCCAGCAGCTTAGCAGGGGTTGCAGATACGCAGTATTTT. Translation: CASSLAGVADTQYF.

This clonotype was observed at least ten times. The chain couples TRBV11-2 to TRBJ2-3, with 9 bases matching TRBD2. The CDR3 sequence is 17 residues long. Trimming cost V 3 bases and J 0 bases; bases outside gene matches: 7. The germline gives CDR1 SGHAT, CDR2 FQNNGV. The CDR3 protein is CASSLGLLAGSTDTQYF. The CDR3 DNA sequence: TGTGCCAGCAGCTTGGGGCTTCTAGCGGGGAGCACAGATACGCAGTATTTT.

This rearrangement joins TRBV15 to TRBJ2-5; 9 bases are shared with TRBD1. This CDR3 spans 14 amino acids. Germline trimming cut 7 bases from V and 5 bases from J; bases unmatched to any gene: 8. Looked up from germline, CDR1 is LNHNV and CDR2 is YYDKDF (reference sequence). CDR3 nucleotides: TGTGCCACCAACAGGCACAGGGGGCGGGAGACCCAGTACTTC. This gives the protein CATNRHRGRETQYF.

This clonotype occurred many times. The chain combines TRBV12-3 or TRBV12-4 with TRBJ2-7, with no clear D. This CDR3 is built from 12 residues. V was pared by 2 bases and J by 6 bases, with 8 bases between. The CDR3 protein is CASSLIRSEQYF. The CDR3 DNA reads TGTGCCAGCAGTTTAATAAGGTCCGAGCAGTACTTC.

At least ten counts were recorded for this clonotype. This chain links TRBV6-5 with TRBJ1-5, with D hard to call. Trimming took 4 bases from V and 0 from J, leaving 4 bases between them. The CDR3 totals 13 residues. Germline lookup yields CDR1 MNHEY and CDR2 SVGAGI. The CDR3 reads CASSWNSNQPQHF. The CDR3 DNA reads TGTGCCAGCAGTTGGAATAGCAATCAGCCCCAGCATTTT.

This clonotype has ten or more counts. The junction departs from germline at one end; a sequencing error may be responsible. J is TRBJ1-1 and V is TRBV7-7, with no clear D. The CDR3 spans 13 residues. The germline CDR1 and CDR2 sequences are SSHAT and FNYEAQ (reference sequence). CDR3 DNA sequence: TGTGCTAGCAGCTACTCAGTGAACACTGAAGCTTTCTTT. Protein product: CASSYSVNTEAFF.

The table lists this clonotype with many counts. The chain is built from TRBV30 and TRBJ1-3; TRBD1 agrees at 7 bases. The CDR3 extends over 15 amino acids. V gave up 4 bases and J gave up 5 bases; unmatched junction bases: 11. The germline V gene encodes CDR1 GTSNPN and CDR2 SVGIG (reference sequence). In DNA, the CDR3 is TGTGCCTGGAATTTTGATTGGGACAGAAGAAACACCATATATTTT. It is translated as CAWNFDWDRRNTIYF. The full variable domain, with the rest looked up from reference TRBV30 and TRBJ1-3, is SQTIHQWPATLVQPVGSPLSLECTVEGTSNPNLYWYRQAAGRGLQLLFYSVGIGQISSEVPQNLSASRPQDRQFILSSKKLLLSDSGFYLCAWNFDWDRRNTIYFGEGSWLTVV.

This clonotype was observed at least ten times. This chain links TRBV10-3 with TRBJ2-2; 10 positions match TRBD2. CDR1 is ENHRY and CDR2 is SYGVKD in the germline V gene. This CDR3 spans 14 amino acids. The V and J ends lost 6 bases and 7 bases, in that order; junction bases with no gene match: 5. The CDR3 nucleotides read TGTGCCATCAGACTAGCGGGACTGGGCGGGGAGCTGTTTTTT. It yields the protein CAIRLAGLGGELFF.

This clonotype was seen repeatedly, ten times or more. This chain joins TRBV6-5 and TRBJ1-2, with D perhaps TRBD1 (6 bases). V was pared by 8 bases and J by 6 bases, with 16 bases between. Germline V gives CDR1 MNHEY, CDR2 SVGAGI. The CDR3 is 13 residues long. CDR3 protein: CASRRGGLDGYTF. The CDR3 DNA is TGTGCCAGCCGACGGGGGGGGCTAGATGGCTACACCTTC.

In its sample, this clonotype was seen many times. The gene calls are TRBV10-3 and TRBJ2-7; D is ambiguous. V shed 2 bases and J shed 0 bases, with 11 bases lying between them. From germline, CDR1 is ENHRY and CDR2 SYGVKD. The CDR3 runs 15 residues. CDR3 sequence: CAISEGGRSSYEQYF. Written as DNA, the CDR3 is TGTGCCATCAGTGAGGGTGGTAGGAGCTCCTACGAGCAGTACTTC.

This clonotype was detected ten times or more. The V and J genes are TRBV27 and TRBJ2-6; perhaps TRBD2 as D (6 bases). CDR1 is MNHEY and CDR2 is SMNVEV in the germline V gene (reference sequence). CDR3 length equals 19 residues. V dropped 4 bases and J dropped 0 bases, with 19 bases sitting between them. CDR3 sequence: CASSYVGLASASGANVLTF. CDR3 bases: TGTGCCAGCAGTTACGTCGGGCTAGCGTCCGCCTCTGGGGCCAACGTCCTGACTTTC.

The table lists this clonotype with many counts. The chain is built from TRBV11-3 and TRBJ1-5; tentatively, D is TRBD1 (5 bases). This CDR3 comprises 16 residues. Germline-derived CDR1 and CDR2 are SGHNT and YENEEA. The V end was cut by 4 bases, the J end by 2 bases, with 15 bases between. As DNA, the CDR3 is TGTGCCAGCAGCTCGCACCCACGGGGGGGCAATCAGCCCCAGCATTTT. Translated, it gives CASSSHPRGGNQPQHF. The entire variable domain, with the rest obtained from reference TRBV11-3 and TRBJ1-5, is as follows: EAGVVQSPRYKIIEKKQPVAFWCNPISGHNTLYWYLQNLGQGPELLIRYENEEAVDDSQLPKDRFSAERLKGVDSTLKIQPAELGDSAVYLCASSSHPRGGNQPQHFGDGTRLSIL.

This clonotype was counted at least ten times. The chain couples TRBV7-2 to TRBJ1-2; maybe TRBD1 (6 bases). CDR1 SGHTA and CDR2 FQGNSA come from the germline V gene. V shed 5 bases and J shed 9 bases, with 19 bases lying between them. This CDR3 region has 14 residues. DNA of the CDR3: TGTGCCAGCAGCCCCGGTAGGGAGGGGGATCGCTACACCTTC. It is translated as CASSPGREGDRYTF.

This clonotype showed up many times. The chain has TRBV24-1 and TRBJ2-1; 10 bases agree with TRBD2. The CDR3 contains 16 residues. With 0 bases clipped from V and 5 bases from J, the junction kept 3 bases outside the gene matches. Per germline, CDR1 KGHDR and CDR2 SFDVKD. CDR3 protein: CATSDLDSGRDNEQFF. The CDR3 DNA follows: TGTGCCACCAGTGATTTGGACAGCGGGAGGGACAATGAGCAGTTCTTC.